This record covers a single T cell receptor (beta chain). Its antigen is as yet unknown. The V gene end was trimmed by 4 bases and the J gene end by 0 bases; junction bases not matched to a gene: 2. CDR1 is SGHRS, CDR2 YFSETQ, per germline. The CDR3 has 14 amino acids. The data were obtained in a study of cytomegalovirus exposure and HLA in healthy donors. Study outcomes and limitations: Prior analysis indicated that the majority of TCR beta V segments exhibited productivity approximately 87% or approximately 30% of the time. Sequencing depth roughly uniform across donors was assumed in presence/absence analyses.

Unrecorded immune exposures were likely, despite nominal health at sampling. PCR was performed using 60 Vbeta and 13 Jbeta primers. Produced via immunoSEQ multiplex PCR; TCRdb's table is partial and in-frame only. The sample consists of 85,000 to 100,000 clones, more than 75% of them appearing once. This chain links TRBV5-1 with TRBJ2-7; TRBD2 agrees at 9 bases. Material: PBMCs. The source of this sequence is a man aged 25-45 years in good health and CMV-seropositive. CDR3 loop: CASSISGSSYEQYF. Written as DNA, the CDR3 is TGCGCCAGCAGCATTAGCGGGAGCTCCTACGAGCAGTACTTC.